The 21 T cell receptor beta chains below come from one sample, sequenced in a study of T cells in Graves' hyperthyroidism and ophthalmopathy. TCR beta CDR3 regions were amplified from RNA. The TCR CDR3 was amplified in a first-round RT-PCR using the HTBI primer set. TCRdb called the multiplex PCR reads again in MiXCR, with one record for every CDR3 protein. This table has hundreds of thousands of distinct CDR3 sequences, roughly 15% appearing once. The sequenced sample was blood. These receptors were taken from a woman aged 40 to 50 with Graves' ophthalmopathy.

This clonotype was detected many times. The rearrangement uses TRBV6-1 and TRBJ2-2; 12 positions match TRBD2. Germline V gene sequence: CDR1 MNHNS, CDR2 SASEGT. The CDR3 sequence is 15 residues long. V shed 11 bases, J shed 4 bases, and the junction held 8 bases outside the gene matches. The CDR3 region is CAGTPGLAGTGELFF. The DNA of the CDR3 is TGTGCCGGCACCCCGGGACTAGCGGGCACCGGGGAGCTGTTTTTT.

This clonotype was detected ten times or more. The rearrangement joins TRBV30 to TRBJ2-5; the match to TRBD2 covers 7 bases. The junction had 13 bases not matched to a gene; V was cut back by 0 bases and J by 3 bases. This CDR3 spans 17 amino acids. Per germline, CDR1 GTSNPN and CDR2 SVGIG (reference sequence). The CDR3, as DNA: TGTGCCTGGAGTGTAGGTCTAGCGGCAGGAGAGGAAGAGACCCAGTACTTC. Its protein is CAWSVGLAAGEEETQYF.

The chain links TRBV9 to TRBJ2-5; 10 bases align to TRBD2. Germline CDR1 is SGDLS and CDR2 is YYNGEE. V gave up 4 bases and J gave up 5 bases; unmatched junction bases: 5. The CDR3 is 14 amino acids. CDR3 nucleotides: TGTGCCAGCAGCCCTCTAGCGGGAGATGAGACCCAGTACTTC. The encoded protein is CASSPLAGDETQYF. Supplemented by reference TRBV9 and TRBJ2-5, the full variable domain reads DSGVTQTPKHLITATGQRVTLRCSPRSGDLSVYWYQQSLDQGLQFLIQYYNGEERAKGNILERFSAQQFPDLHSELNLSSLELGDSALYFCASSPLAGDETQYFGPGTRLLVL.

This clonotype occurred many times. The chain carries TRBV20-1 and TRBJ2-7, with D possibly TRBD1 on 5 matching bases. Germline V lookup: CDR1 DFQATT, CDR2 SNEGSKA (reference sequence). The V and J ends lost 0 bases and 3 bases respectively, with 15 bases between them. The length of the CDR3 is 15 residues. CDR3: CSARDRQGVVYEQYF. The CDR3 nucleotides are TGCAGTGCTAGAGATAGGCAGGGTGTTGTCTACGAGCAGTACTTC.

This clonotype was counted at least ten times. CDR3 nucleotides: TGCAGTGCTAGAGCTCGGGAGCCCTATAAGGATGGCTACACCTTC. Protein product: CSARAREPYKDGYTF. The genes are TRBV20-1 and TRBJ1-2; D not resolved. Germline CDR1 reads DFQATT; CDR2 reads SNEGSKA (reference sequence). With 1 base removed from V and 6 bases from J, the gap between germline ends came to 18 bases. The CDR3 has 15 residues.

This clonotype was seen many times. V usage is TRBV11-2 and J usage is TRBJ2-5, with TRBD2 matching 12 bases. CDR3 length: 19 amino acids. Per germline, CDR1 SGHAT and CDR2 FQNNGV. Unmatched junction bases numbered 21, after V lost 4 bases and J lost 9 bases. CDR3 coding DNA: TGTGCCAGCAGCTCCCGACTAGCGGGAGACACGATGGGGGGCCGGGCCCAGTACTTC. Translated: CASSSRLAGDTMGGRAQYF.

The chain uses TRBV6-1 and TRBJ1-2; the match to TRBD1 covers 9 bases. CDR3 length: 15 residues. Germline V gene data show CDR1 as MNHNS and CDR2 as SASEGT. V lost 5 bases to trimming and J lost 6 bases; unmatched junction nucleotides: 10. As DNA, the CDR3 is TGTGCCAGCAGTCAAGGCCCGGGACAGGGAAATGGCTACACCTTC. Translation gives CASSQGPGQGNGYTF.

The table lists this clonotype with many counts. A read error may be the cause here, since a much bigger clone is one base away. This chain uses TRBV6-2 or TRBV6-3 with TRBJ2-7, with D unresolved. This CDR3 spans 15 amino acids. Germline-derived CDR1 and CDR2 are MNHEY and SVGEGT. Trimming took off 2 bases at V and 3 bases at J, with 14 bases between the two ends. The CDR3 region is CASSYEAVGGYEQYF. The CDR3 nucleotides read TGTGCCAGCAGTTACGAGGCAGTGGGCGGCTACGAGCAGTACTTC.

The chain joins TRBV5-1 to TRBJ2-7; 7 bases map to TRBD1. The germline CDR1 and CDR2 sequences are SGHRS and YFSETQ. This CDR3 region has 15 residues. With V trimmed by 2 bases and J by 2 bases, 7 bases remained unmatched. The CDR3 DNA reads as TGCGCCAGCAGCTTCGGGACAGACACAACCTACGAGCAGTACTTC. Protein: CASSFGTDTTYEQYF.

This clonotype occurred many times. This chain links TRBV5-6 with TRBJ1-1; D is possibly TRBD1 (5 bases). Trimming pared 1 base from V and 6 bases from J, leaving 13 bases between. CDR1 is SGHDT and CDR2 is YYEEEE in the germline V gene. The CDR3 loop spans 14 amino acids. CDR3 in amino acids: CASSLYTGGAEAFF. The CDR3, as DNA: TGTGCCAGCAGCTTGTATACGGGAGGGGCTGAAGCTTTCTTT.

The rearrangement joins TRBV12-3 or TRBV12-4 to TRBJ1-1; TRBD1 might be the D (6 bases). V shed 9 bases and J shed 1 base, with 15 bases lying between them. CDR3 length: 14 residues. Here the CDR3 DNA reads TGTGCCAGTTCGTGGGCGACAGGGAACACTGAAGCTTTCTTT. Protein: CASSWATGNTEAFF.

The V call is TRBV6-2 or TRBV6-3, the J call TRBJ2-7, with a tentative D call TRBD2 (6 bases). This CDR3 comprises 16 residues. CDR1 is MNHEY, CDR2 SVGEGT, per germline. Trimming cost V 0 bases and J 4 bases, with 16 bases left between them. Here the CDR3 reads CASSYSTLALRYEQYF. DNA of the CDR3: TGTGCCAGCAGTTACTCAACCCTAGCGCTACGGTACGAGCAGTACTTC.

The chain has TRBV10-3 and TRBJ1-2, with 7 bases identical to TRBD1. Per the germline V gene, CDR1 is ENHRY and CDR2 is SYGVKD. The CDR3 extends over 14 amino acids. J lost 2 bases, V lost 1 base, and 1 base had no gene match. The CDR3 sequence: CAISELGQNYGYTF. The CDR3 bases are TGTGCCATCAGTGAGTTGGGACAGAACTATGGCTACACCTTC.

This clonotype was seen repeatedly, ten times or more. The CDR3 protein is CASSHDESSGNTIYF. CDR3 nucleotides: TGCGCCAGCAGCCATGACGAAAGCTCTGGAAACACCATATATTTT. This chain links TRBV4-1 with TRBJ1-3; D is undetermined. Germline V gene data show CDR1 as MGHRA and CDR2 as YSYEKL. CDR3 length equals 15 residues. Trimming removed 3 bases at V and 0 bases at J, with 9 bases between.

The count of this clonotype is one. V gene TRBV11-2 combines with J gene TRBJ2-5; D is perhaps TRBD1 (5 bases). Deletions cut 0 bases from V and 5 bases from J, with 13 bases between. The germline V gene has CDR1 SGHAT and CDR2 FQNNGV. This CDR3 has 15 amino acids. CDR3 sequence reads: CASSLENNRRETQYF. Written as DNA, the CDR3 is TGTGCCAGCAGCTTAGAAAATAACAGGCGGGAGACCCAGTACTTC. Supplemented by reference TRBV11-2 and TRBJ2-5, the full variable domain reads EAGVAQSPRYKIIEKRQSVAFWCNPISGHATLYWYQQILGQGPKLLIQFQNNGVVDDSQLPKDRFSAERLKGVDSTLKIQPAKLEDSAVYLCASSLENNRRETQYFGPGTRLLVL.

This clonotype was picked up many times. The chain has TRBV6-1 and TRBJ1-1; TRBD1 agrees at 7 bases. This CDR3 has 15 amino acids. The trim removed 5 bases at V and 7 bases at J, leaving 13 bases unmatched. CDR1 and CDR2 from the germline V gene are MNHNS and SASEGT. The CDR3 region is CASSPSGTEYFEAFF. Written as DNA, the CDR3 is TGTGCCAGCAGTCCCTCCGGGACAGAGTACTTTGAAGCTTTCTTT.

The V gene is TRBV5-1, the J gene TRBJ2-7; 8 bases are a match to TRBD2. In germline, CDR1 is SGHRS, CDR2 YFSETQ. The CDR3 sequence is 14 residues long. After removal of 2 bases from V and 5 bases from J, the junction contained 6 bases not matched to a gene. CDR3 sequence: CASSLAGARDEQYF. The CDR3 bases are TGCGCCAGCAGCTTAGCGGGAGCGAGGGACGAGCAGTACTTC.

This clonotype was counted many times. The chain employs TRBV12-3 or TRBV12-4 and TRBJ2-5; 14 bases agree with TRBD2. The CDR3 totals 17 residues. The trim removed 5 bases at V and 5 bases at J, leaving 10 bases unmatched. The CDR3 nucleotides are TGTGCCAGCAGTCCGGGAGGGACTAGCGGGAGTTGGGAGACCCAGTACTTC. Residues: CASSPGGTSGSWETQYF.

The table lists this clonotype with many counts. The J gene is TRBJ1-1, the V gene TRBV6-2 or TRBV6-3; the D gene is possibly TRBD1 (5 bases). Between the trimmed V and J ends, which lost 7 bases and 7 bases, there was a span of 13 bases. CDR3 length: 12 residues. Germline CDR1 MNHEY, CDR2 SVGEGT. CDR3 nucleotides: TGTGCCAGCAACCCCTGGCAGGGTGAAGCTTTCTTT. It encodes CASNPWQGEAFF.

This clonotype came up many times. The chain joins TRBV11-2 to TRBJ2-7, with D possibly TRBD1 on 5 matching bases. CDR1 is SGHAT, CDR2 FQNNGV, per germline. The CDR3 consists of 13 residues. V gave up 4 bases and J gave up 3 bases, with 10 bases separating them. The CDR3 loop reads CASSSTDFYEQYF. CDR3 bases: TGTGCCAGCAGCTCGACAGACTTCTACGAGCAGTACTTC.

Many counts were recorded for this clonotype. The genes are TRBV5-1 and TRBJ2-5; 9 bases are a match to TRBD2. Per the germline V gene, CDR1 is SGHRS and CDR2 is YFSETQ. J was trimmed by 5 bases and V by 6 bases; bases with no gene match: 5. The CDR3 contains 13 residues. CDR3 in amino acids: CASKGAGGETQYF. The CDR3 DNA follows: TGCGCCAGCAAAGGAGCGGGAGGCGAGACCCAGTACTTC.